Below are 14 T cell receptor beta chains sequenced from a single sample in a study of patients and donors after allogeneic stem cell transplantation. TCRdb passed the RT-PCR reads through MiXCR, listing each CDR3 protein once. Found here are under 200,000 distinct CDR3 sequences, 24% of them singletons; the top ten hold about 24%. Sequences were obtained from blood, either unsorted or a sorted T cell fraction (not recorded which). All receptors derive from a human donor who was either an allogeneic HSCT recipient or a stem cell or donor lymphocyte infusion donor (not recorded which). It is not recorded whose cells these are; they may come from a transplant donor.

V gene TRBV5-1 combines with J gene TRBJ2-7; possibly TRBD2 for D (6 bases). This CDR3 comprises 14 residues. Trimming left V 7 bases short and J 2 bases short, with 16 bases between. Germline V gene lookup returns CDR1 SGHRS and CDR2 YFSETQ. This CDR3 reads CASRTGLRTYEQYF. CDR3 DNA sequence: TGCGCCAGCCGAACGGGACTCCGCACCTACGAGCAGTACTTC.

The chain's CDR3 is CSAGGVREGPNAEAFF. CDR3 DNA: TGCAGTGCTGGAGGGGTCAGAGAGGGACCGAATGCTGAAGCTTTCTTT. This chain uses TRBV20-1 with TRBJ1-1, with D possibly TRBD1 on 5 matching bases. V was cut by 5 bases and J by 6 bases, with 25 bases left in between. Germline CDR1 and CDR2: DFQATT and SNEGSKA (reference sequence). The CDR3 is 16 amino acids.

This clonotype was seen more than once but under ten times. The V call is TRBV7-9, the J call TRBJ1-1, with no clear D. Germline-derived CDR1 and CDR2 are SEHNR and FQNEAQ (reference sequence). The germline V and J ends were trimmed by 6 bases and 1 base, with 18 bases remaining between them. The CDR3 has 16 amino acids. The CDR3 DNA reads TGTGCCAGCAGAACTTACTCCCTCCTAGAGAACACTGAAGCTTTCTTT. It is translated as CASRTYSLLENTEAFF.

This chain links TRBV20-1 with TRBJ1-6; D remains ambiguous. The CDR3 is made up of 14 amino acids. CDR1 is DFQATT and CDR2 is SNEGSKA in the germline V gene (reference sequence). The V end was cut by 0 bases, the J end by 3 bases, with 6 bases between. The CDR3 nucleotides are TGCAGTGCTAGAGACAGGCGCTATAATTCACCCCTCCACTTT. Translated, it gives CSARDRRYNSPLHF.

Here the CDR3 DNA reads TGCGCCAGCAGCCTAGGGGGGCTGGCGAACACCGGGGAGCTGTTTTTT. Amino acid sequence: CASSLGGLANTGELFF. This chain uses TRBV4-3 with TRBJ2-2; D assignment may be TRBD1 or TRBD2 (6 bases each). The length of the CDR3 is 16 residues. CDR1 is LGHNA, CDR2 YSLEER, per germline. Trimming pared 4 bases from V and 0 bases from J, leaving 12 bases between.

The J gene is TRBJ2-1, the V gene TRBV20-1; 8 nucleotides align to TRBD2. V was clipped by 2 bases and J by 6 bases; unmatched bases: 12. Per the germline V gene, CDR1 is DFQATT and CDR2 is SNEGSKA (reference sequence). This CDR3 region has 16 residues. CDR3 nucleotides: TGCAGTGCTAGAAAGAGGCGGGGGGTTGGTTGCAATGAGCAGTTCTTC. This encodes CSARKRRGVGCNEQFF.

This clonotype came up a few times. The genes are TRBV12-3 or TRBV12-4 and TRBJ2-5; possible D gene TRBD2, 5 bases. The CDR3 runs to 14 residues. The V end lost 1 base, the J end lost 4 bases, and 10 bases lay between the germline ends. The chain's CDR3 is CASSLGVARETQYF. The CDR3, as DNA: TGTGCCAGCAGTTTAGGGGTAGCGAGAGAGACCCAGTACTTC.

This clonotype was detected ten times or more. The chain links TRBV29-1 to TRBJ1-3, with D perhaps TRBD1 (5 bases). This CDR3 has 12 amino acids. V shed 3 bases and J shed 4 bases, with 7 bases lying between them. Germline CDR1 SQVTM, CDR2 ANQGSEA. This CDR3 is CSVERGGNTIYF. CDR3 DNA: TGCAGCGTTGAGCGGGGGGGAAACACCATATATTTT. Variable domain in full (rest from reference TRBV29-1 and TRBJ1-3): SAVISQKPSRDICQRGTSLTIQCQVDSQVTMMFWYRQQPGQSLTLIATANQGSEATYESGFVIDKFPISRPNLTFSTLTVSNMSPEDSSIYLCSVERGGNTIYFGEGSWLTVV.

This rearrangement joins TRBV11-3 to TRBJ2-1; D is possibly TRBD2 (5 bases). Germline CDR1 is SGHNT and CDR2 is YENEEA. The V and J ends lost 5 bases and 4 bases respectively, with 9 bases between them. This CDR3 has 13 amino acids. DNA of the CDR3: TGTGCCAGCAGCCGAGGGAGATACAATGAGCAGTTCTTC. Translated: CASSRGRYNEQFF. Full variable domain (missing parts from reference TRBV11-3 and TRBJ2-1): EAGVVQSPRYKIIEKKQPVAFWCNPISGHNTLYWYLQNLGQGPELLIRYENEEAVDDSQLPKDRFSAERLKGVDSTLKIQPAELGDSAVYLCASSRGRYNEQFFGPGTRLTVL.

This clonotype has just a few counts. This chain uses TRBV20-1 with TRBJ2-7; TRBD2 matches 10 bases. Germline V gene data show CDR1 as DFQATT and CDR2 as SNEGSKA (reference sequence). The V gene end was trimmed by 5 bases and the J gene end by 0 bases; junction bases not matched to a gene: 7. The CDR3 is 15 residues long. The chain's CDR3 is CSAVPSGSFSYEQYF. The CDR3 nucleotides are TGCAGTGCTGTCCCTAGCGGGAGCTTCTCCTACGAGCAGTACTTC.

This chain joins TRBV10-3 and TRBJ2-1, with TRBD2 matching over 9 bases. The CDR3 extends over 13 amino acids. In germline, CDR1 is ENHRY, CDR2 SYGVKD. Trimming at V came to 4 bases and at J to 8 bases, leaving 3 bases not matched to a gene. This CDR3 reads CAISGASGDEQFF. CDR3 in DNA: TGTGCCATCAGTGGGGCTAGCGGGGATGAGCAGTTCTTC.

This clonotype was observed a handful of times. This chain uses TRBV5-1 with TRBJ2-7, with a weak D call TRBD2 (5 bases). This CDR3 is built from 15 residues. Looked up from germline, CDR1 is SGHRS and CDR2 is YFSETQ. Trimming stripped 0 bases from V and 1 base from J, with 11 bases between. The CDR3 nucleotides are TGCGCCAGCAGCTTGGGAGCTAGCCTTTCCTACGAGCAGTACTTC. Translated: CASSLGASLSYEQYF.

The table lists this clonotype with a few counts. The rearrangement links TRBV20-1 to TRBJ2-7, with 11 positions matching TRBD2. CDR1 and CDR2 from the germline V gene are DFQATT and SNEGSKA (reference sequence). The V and J ends lost 5 bases and 6 bases, in that order; junction bases with no gene match: 12. CDR3 length: 15 amino acids. The CDR3 loop reads CSAPRGLADHIEQYF. The CDR3 DNA sequence: TGCAGTGCTCCGAGGGGACTAGCGGACCATATCGAGCAGTACTTC.

The chain employs TRBV9 and TRBJ1-2; D is unclear. The CDR3 length is 12 residues. Germline V gives CDR1 SGDLS, CDR2 YYNGEE. Trimming took 4 bases from V and 6 from J, leaving 10 bases between them. The DNA for the CDR3 is TGTGCCAGCAGCCCCCCGGTCGATGGCTACACCTTC. The encoded protein is CASSPPVDGYTF.